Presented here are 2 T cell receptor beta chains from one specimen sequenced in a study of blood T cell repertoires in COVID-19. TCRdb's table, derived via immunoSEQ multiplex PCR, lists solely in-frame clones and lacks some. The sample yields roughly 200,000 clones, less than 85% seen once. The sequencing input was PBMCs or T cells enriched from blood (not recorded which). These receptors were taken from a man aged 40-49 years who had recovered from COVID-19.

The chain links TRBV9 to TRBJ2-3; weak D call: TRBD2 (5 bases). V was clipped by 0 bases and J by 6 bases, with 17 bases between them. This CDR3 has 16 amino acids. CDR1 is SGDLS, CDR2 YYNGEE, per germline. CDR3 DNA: TGTGCCAGCAGCGTAGGGGTGGGAGATCCGGCGGATACGCAGTATTTT. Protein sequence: CASSVGVGDPADTQYF.

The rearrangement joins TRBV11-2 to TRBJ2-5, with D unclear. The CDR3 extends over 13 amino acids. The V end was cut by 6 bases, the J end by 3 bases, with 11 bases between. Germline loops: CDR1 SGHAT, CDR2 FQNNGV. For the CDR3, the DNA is TGTGCCAGCAGATTCTGGGCCGAAGAGACCCAGTACTTC. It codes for CASRFWAEETQYF.